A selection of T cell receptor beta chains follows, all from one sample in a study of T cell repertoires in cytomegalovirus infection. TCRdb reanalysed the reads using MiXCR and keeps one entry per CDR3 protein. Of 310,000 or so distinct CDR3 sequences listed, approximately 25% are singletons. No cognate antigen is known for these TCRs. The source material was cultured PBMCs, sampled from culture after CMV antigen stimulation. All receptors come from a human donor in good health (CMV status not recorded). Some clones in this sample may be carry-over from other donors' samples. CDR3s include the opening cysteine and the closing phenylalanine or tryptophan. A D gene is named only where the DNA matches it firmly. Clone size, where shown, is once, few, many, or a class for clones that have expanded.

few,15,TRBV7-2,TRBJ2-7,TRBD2,CASSLGAGALYEQYF,TGTGCCAGCAGCTTAGGAGCGGGAGCCCTCTACGAGCAGTACTTC
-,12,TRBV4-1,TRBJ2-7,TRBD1,CASSQGQGEQYF,TGCGCCAGCAGCCAAGGACAGGGCGAGCAGTACTTC
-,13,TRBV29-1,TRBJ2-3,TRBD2,CSAGGGRSDTQYF,TGCAGCGCGGGAGGGGGAAGGTCAGATACGCAGTATTTT
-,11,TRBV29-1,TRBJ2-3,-,CSKLGGDTQYF,TGCAGCAAACTCGGTGGAGATACGCAGTATTTT
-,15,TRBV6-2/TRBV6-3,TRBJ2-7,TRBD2,CASRTLAGGRYEQYF,TGTGCCAGCAGAACACTAGCGGGAGGGCGCTACGAGCAGTACTTC
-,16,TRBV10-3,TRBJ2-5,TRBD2,CAISEQREVFQETQYF,TGTGCCATCAGTGAACAGCGGGAGGTTTTTCAAGAGACCCAGTACTTC
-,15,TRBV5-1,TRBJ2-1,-,CASSLGGFTYNEQFF,TGCGCCAGCAGCTTGGGGGGCTTCACCTACAATGAGCAGTTCTTC
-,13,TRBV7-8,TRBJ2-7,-,CASSSDFTYEQYF,TGTGCCAGCAGCTCCGACTTTACCTACGAGCAGTACTTC
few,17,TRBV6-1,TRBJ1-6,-,CASSAFLWGAGNSPLHF,TGTGCCAGCAGTGCCTTCTTATGGGGTGCGGGGAATTCACCCCTCCACTTT
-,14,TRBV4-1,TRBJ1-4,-,CASSRGGQAEKLFF,TGCGCCAGCAGCCGTGGGGGGCAAGCTGAAAAACTGTTTTTT
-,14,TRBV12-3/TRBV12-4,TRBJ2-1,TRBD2,CATRLAGALKEQFF,TGTGCCACCCGACTAGCGGGAGCACTTAAGGAGCAGTTCTTC
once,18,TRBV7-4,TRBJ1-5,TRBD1,CASSLWRPDRGANQPQHF,TGTGCCAGCAGCTTATGGCGGCCGGACAGGGGTGCCAATCAGCCCCAGCATTTT
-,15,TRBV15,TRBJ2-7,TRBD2,CATSVPSGPLREQYF,TGTGCCACCAGCGTCCCTAGCGGACCACTACGAGAGCAGTACTTC
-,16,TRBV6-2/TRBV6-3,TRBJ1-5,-,CASSYGSPGGNQPQHF,TGTGCCAGCAGTTACGGTTCACCGGGAGGCAATCAGCCCCAGCATTTT
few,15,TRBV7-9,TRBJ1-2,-,CASSLGVGSGYGYTF,TGTGCCAGCAGCTTAGGGGTAGGATCGGGCTATGGCTACACCTTC
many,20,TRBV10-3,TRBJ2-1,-,CAISEPLGSGKPRATGEQFF,TGTGCCATCAGTGAGCCCCTGGGTAGCGGAAAACCCAGGGCCACGGGTGAGCAGTTCTTC
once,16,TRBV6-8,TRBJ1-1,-,CASSYSQGRANTEAFF,TGTGCCAGCAGTTACTCGCAGGGAAGAGCGAACACTGAAGCTTTCTTT
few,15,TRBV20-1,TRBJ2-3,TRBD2,CSARSLAGRTDTQYF,TGCAGTGCTAGATCCCTAGCGGGACGCACAGATACGCAGTATTTT
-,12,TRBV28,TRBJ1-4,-,CASSSGGEKLFF,TGTGCCAGCAGTTCGGGGGGTGAAAAACTGTTTTTT
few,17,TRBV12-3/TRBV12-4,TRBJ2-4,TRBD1,CASSPRTGGASKNIQYF,TGTGCCAGCAGTCCCCGGACAGGGGGCGCTAGCAAAAACATTCAGTACTTC
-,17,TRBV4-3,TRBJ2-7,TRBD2,CASSQDSTSGIHYEQYF,TGCGCCAGCAGCCAAGATTCGACTAGCGGGATCCACTACGAGCAGTACTTC
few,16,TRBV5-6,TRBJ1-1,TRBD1,CASNAPPGQGATEAFF,TGTGCCAGCAACGCACCACCCGGACAGGGGGCGACTGAAGCTTTCTTT
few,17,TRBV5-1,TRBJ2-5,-,CASSLGRVSGNQETQYF,TGCGCCAGCAGCTTGGGAAGGGTTAGCGGCAACCAAGAGACCCAGTACTTC
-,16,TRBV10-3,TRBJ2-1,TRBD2,CAISGRTSGIYNEQFF,TGTGCCATCAGTGGGAGGACTAGCGGGATATACAATGAGCAGTTCTTC
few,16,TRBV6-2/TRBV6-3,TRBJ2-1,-,CASSYSDTKTYNEQFF,TGTGCCAGCAGTTACTCCGACACTAAAACCTACAATGAGCAGTTCTTC
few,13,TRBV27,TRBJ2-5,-,CASSYLLGETQYF,TGTGCCAGCAGCTACCTCTTGGGGGAGACCCAGTACTTC
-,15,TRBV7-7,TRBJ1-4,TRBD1,CASSPRTGDNEKLFF,TGTGCCAGCAGCCCCCGTACAGGGGATAATGAAAAACTGTTTTTT
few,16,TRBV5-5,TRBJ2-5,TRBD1,CASSWGQVVGQETQYF,TGTGCCAGCAGCTGGGGACAGGTTGTGGGGCAAGAGACCCAGTACTTC